Shown below are 24 T cell receptor beta chains from a single sample sequenced in a study of blood T cells in healthy people across ages. Through a sample-barcoded 5' primer and a J-beta primer mix, a second PCR was run for roughly 6 to 11 cycles. MiXCR, applied by TCRdb to the 5' RACE reads, yields one record per CDR3 protein. The sample shows 600,000 to 850,000 distinct CDR3 sequences, 20% to 25% of them seen only once. This same sample was also part of a study on T cells of mothers and their children.

The specimen was blood. The receptor set was obtained from a boy aged 5-17 years in good health.

V and J are TRBV10-3 and TRBJ1-5, with D uncertain. Trimming cost V 3 bases and J 7 bases, with 10 bases left between them. This CDR3 region has 13 residues. Germline values: CDR1 ENHRY, CDR2 SYGVKD. The CDR3 protein is CAISEGPGQPQHF. DNA for the CDR3: TGTGCCATCAGTGAAGGGCCCGGACAGCCCCAGCATTTT.

Only a few counts were recorded for this clonotype. V is TRBV6-2 or TRBV6-3 and J is TRBJ2-4, with a weak D call TRBD1 (5 bases). CDR1 MNHEY and CDR2 SVGEGT come from the germline V gene. This CDR3 contains 16 residues. Trimming took 6 bases from V and 1 from J, leaving 16 bases between them. CDR3 nucleotides: TGTGCCAGCAGCGGAGCAGGGCCGCTGGCCAAAAACATTCAGTACTTC. It is translated as CASSGAGPLAKNIQYF.

This clonotype was picked up a small number of times. The chain recombines TRBV20-1 with TRBJ1-6; 10 bases are shared with TRBD1. V trimming: 2 bases; J trimming: 5 bases; junction bases outside the gene matches: 6. Germline values: CDR1 DFQATT, CDR2 SNEGSKA (reference sequence). The CDR3 has 16 amino acids. This chain's CDR3 is CSARPGQGGNNSPLHF. The CDR3 nucleotides read TGCAGTGCTAGACCTGGACAGGGGGGCAATAATTCACCCCTCCACTTT.

The chain combines TRBV7-9 with TRBJ2-3; the match to TRBD1 covers 8 bases. The CDR3 is 15 residues long. The V gene's germline CDR1 is SEHNR and CDR2 FQNEAQ (reference sequence). The V segment lost 4 bases and the J segment 2 bases; nucleotides outside the gene matches: 5. DNA for the CDR3: TGTGCCAGCAGCTCGGACAGGGCCCTCACAGATACGCAGTATTTT. Residues: CASSSDRALTDTQYF. The full variable domain, with the rest looked up from reference TRBV7-9 and TRBJ2-3, is DTGVSQNPRHKITKRGQNVTFRCDPISEHNRLYWYRQTLGQGPEFLTYFQNEAQLEKSRLLSDRFSAERPKGSFSTLEIQRTEQGDSAMYLCASSSDRALTDTQYFGPGTRLTVL.

The chain couples TRBV20-1 to TRBJ1-1, with D possibly being TRBD1 (6 bases). The CDR3 contains 12 residues. Per germline, CDR1 DFQATT and CDR2 SNEGSKA (reference sequence). V lost 3 bases to trimming and J lost 6 bases, with 11 bases between them. CDR3 loop: CSASTGRAEAFF. The DNA of the CDR3 is TGCAGTGCTAGTACAGGGAGGGCTGAAGCTTTCTTT.

V usage is TRBV12-3 or TRBV12-4 and J usage is TRBJ2-3; 7 positions agree with TRBD2. There are 16 residues in the CDR3. J gave up 3 bases and V 6 bases, and 12 bases lay outside the gene matches. CDR3 region: CASSPTRPGGTDTQYF. The CDR3, as DNA: TGTGCCAGCAGCCCCACTCGACCCGGGGGGACAGATACGCAGTATTTT.

The CDR3 sequence is CASSYGGGLGYGYTF. The CDR3, as DNA: TGTGCCAGCAGTTACGGGGGCGGCTTGGGCTATGGCTACACCTTC. The gene calls are TRBV6-6 and TRBJ1-2; D perhaps matches TRBD1 (6 bases). The CDR3 runs 15 residues. Germline CDR1 reads MNHNY; CDR2 reads SVGAGI (reference sequence). Trimming cost V 2 bases and J 4 bases, with 14 bases left between them.

The V gene is TRBV7-2, the J gene TRBJ1-5, with D maybe TRBD1 (5 bases). Trimming took 1 base from V and 5 from J, leaving 15 bases between them. Germline lookup yields CDR1 SGHTA and CDR2 FQGNSA. This CDR3 is built from 16 residues. CDR3 residues: CASSLVFSGLDQPQHF. The CDR3 DNA reads as TGTGCCAGCAGCTTAGTCTTTTCAGGGCTGGATCAGCCCCAGCATTTT.

The chain employs TRBV7-2 and TRBJ2-5; D unclear. The assigned J gene may be wrong: the sequence end matches TRBJ2-7 better. From germline, CDR1 is SGHTA and CDR2 FQGNSA. This CDR3 has 14 amino acids. As DNA, the CDR3 is TGTGCCAGCAGCCGGCTGGGCGGTTCCTACGAGCAGTACTTC. As protein: CASSRLGGSYEQYF.

This clonotype appeared a few times. The chain carries TRBV10-3 and TRBJ2-1; 8 positions match TRBD2. Germline V gene sequence: CDR1 ENHRY, CDR2 SYGVKD. V was pared by 4 bases and J by 7 bases, with 9 bases of the junction left unmatched. This CDR3 region has 15 residues. Here the CDR3 DNA reads TGTGCCATCAGTGGCGAGCGGGAGTTCGGTAATGAGCAGTTCTTC. This sequence encodes CAISGEREFGNEQFF.

This rearrangement joins TRBV14 to TRBJ1-3; TRBD1 agrees at 8 bases. The CDR3 has 19 amino acids. The trim removed 0 bases at V and 0 bases at J, leaving 10 bases unmatched. Per germline, CDR1 SGHDN and CDR2 FVKESK. The CDR3 reads CASSQEAGTGTSSGNTIYF. In nucleotides, the CDR3 is TGTGCCAGCAGCCAAGAAGCCGGGACAGGAACTTCCTCTGGAAACACCATATATTTT.

This clonotype was picked up a small number of times. The chain carries TRBV5-1 and TRBJ2-7; possibly TRBD2 for D (6 bases). The CDR3 length is 14 residues. Germline CDR1 is SGHRS and CDR2 is YFSETQ. V dropped 0 bases and J dropped 3 bases, with 10 bases sitting between them. The CDR3 reads CASSLVTGVYEQYF. CDR3 nucleotides: TGCGCCAGCAGCTTGGTTACGGGAGTCTACGAGCAGTACTTC.

This clonotype appeared a few times. The V and J genes are TRBV18 and TRBJ2-6; D ambiguous. CDR3 length: 15 amino acids. V was clipped by 4 bases and J by 0 bases, with 7 bases between them. From germline, CDR1 is KGHSH and CDR2 LQKENI. The CDR3 loop reads CASSQTLSGANVLTF. CDR3 coding DNA: TGTGCCAGCTCACAAACACTCTCTGGGGCCAACGTCCTGACTTTC.

The rearrangement uses TRBV13 and TRBJ2-3, with D maybe TRBD2 (5 bases). The V end lost 9 bases, the J end lost 2 bases, and 15 bases lay between the germline ends. Germline V gene sequence: CDR1 PRHDT, CDR2 FYEKMQ (reference sequence). The CDR3 contains 14 residues. CDR3 nucleotides: TGTGCCAGTCTTCCCGGGAAGGTCACAGATACGCAGTATTTT. This codes for CASLPGKVTDTQYF.

This clonotype was observed a few times. This chain joins TRBV27 and TRBJ1-2; D may be TRBD1 (5 bases). This CDR3 is built from 15 residues. Germline V lookup: CDR1 MNHEY, CDR2 SMNVEV (reference sequence). Trimming took 0 bases from V and 4 from J, leaving 12 bases between them. The CDR3 DNA is TGTGCCAGCAGTTTATCTGCAGGGCCCGTCTATGGCTACACCTTC. Protein: CASSLSAGPVYGYTF.

The rearrangement links TRBV12-3 or TRBV12-4 to TRBJ2-1, with D unresolved. V lost 4 bases to trimming and J lost 8 bases, with 9 bases between them. This CDR3 contains 12 residues. DNA of the CDR3: TGTGCCAGCAGTTCCCAGGTCTATGAGCAGTTCTTC. Its translation: CASSSQVYEQFF.

The chain links TRBV25-1 to TRBJ1-2, with unresolved D. Deletions cut 4 bases from V and 3 bases from J, with 3 bases between. CDR1 is MGHDK, CDR2 SYGVNS, per germline. This CDR3 is 11 amino acids long. For the CDR3, the DNA is TGTGCCAGCAGTGCCTACTATGGCTACACCTTC. Translation gives CASSAYYGYTF.

The V call is TRBV6-6, the J call TRBJ2-3, with D maybe TRBD1 (5 bases). Germline assignment: CDR1 MNHNY and CDR2 SVGAGI (reference sequence). The CDR3 runs 15 residues. The V gene lost 3 bases and the J gene lost 2 bases, with 12 bases spanning the gap. CDR3 loop: CASSYSRQYTDTQYF. DNA for the CDR3: TGTGCCAGCAGTTATAGCAGACAGTACACAGATACGCAGTATTTT.

Concerning this clonotype: Germline and junction disagree at one end, which may indicate a read error. V is TRBV10-3 and J is TRBJ2-1, with 10 bases identical to TRBD2. Germline V gene sequence: CDR1 ENHRY, CDR2 SYGVKD. This CDR3 is 12 amino acids long. CDR3 sequence (DNA): TGCGCCATCAGTGATAGCGGGAGGAAGCAGTTCTTC. Translated: CAISDSGRKQFF.

This clonotype occurred a few times. The gene calls are TRBV13 and TRBJ2-7, with 9 positions matching TRBD1. Unmatched junction bases numbered 12, after V lost 5 bases and J lost 4 bases. This CDR3 spans 16 amino acids. From germline, CDR1 is PRHDT and CDR2 FYEKMQ (reference sequence). The chain's CDR3 is CASSRSPGQGLYEQYF. Written as DNA, the CDR3 is TGTGCCAGCAGCCGTTCACCGGGACAGGGTTTGTACGAGCAGTACTTC.

V is TRBV29-1 and J is TRBJ1-6; D ambiguous. V lost 4 bases to trimming and J lost 7 bases, with 8 bases between them. The V gene's germline CDR1 is SQVTM and CDR2 ANQGSEA. This CDR3 has 12 residues. The CDR3 protein is CSVANVNSPLHF. The DNA for the CDR3 is TGCAGCGTTGCCAACGTCAATTCACCCCTCCACTTT.

This clonotype was observed a handful of times. The rearrangement links TRBV20-1 to TRBJ2-7; 7 positions agree with TRBD1. Germline V gene sequence: CDR1 DFQATT, CDR2 SNEGSKA (reference sequence). The V segment lost 4 bases and the J segment 5 bases; nucleotides outside the gene matches: 11. CDR3 length: 14 residues. The CDR3 region is CSATTGVGSDEQYF. DNA of the CDR3: TGCAGTGCTACCACAGGGGTCGGATCGGACGAGCAGTACTTC.

In DNA form, the CDR3 reads TGTGCCAGCAGCTTTACGGGCTATGGCTACACCTTC. It is translated as CASSFTGYGYTF. This chain joins TRBV7-9 and TRBJ1-2; D remains unclear. V was clipped by 3 bases and J by 4 bases, with 6 bases between them. The CDR3 is 12 residues long. CDR1 and CDR2 from the germline V gene are SEHNR and FQNEAQ (reference sequence).

The chain couples TRBV7-3 to TRBJ2-3; no clear D. V lost 1 base and J lost 2, with 4 bases in between. The CDR3 spans 13 residues. Per the germline V gene, CDR1 is SGHTA and CDR2 is FQGTGA. The CDR3 region has the DNA TGTGCCAGCAGCTTAATTGCCACAGATACGCAGTATTTT. Translated: CASSLIATDTQYF.